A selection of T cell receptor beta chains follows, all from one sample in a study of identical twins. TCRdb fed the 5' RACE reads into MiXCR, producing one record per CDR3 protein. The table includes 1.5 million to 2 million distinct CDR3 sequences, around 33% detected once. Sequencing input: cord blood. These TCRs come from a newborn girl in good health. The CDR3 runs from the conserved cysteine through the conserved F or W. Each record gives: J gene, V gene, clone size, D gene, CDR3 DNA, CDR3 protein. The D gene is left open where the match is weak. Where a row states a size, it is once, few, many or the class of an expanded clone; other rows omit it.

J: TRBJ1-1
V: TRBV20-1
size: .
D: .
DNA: TGCAGTGCTAGTTTCTTGAACACTGAAGCTTTCTTT
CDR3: CSASFLNTEAFF

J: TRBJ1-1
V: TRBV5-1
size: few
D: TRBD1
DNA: TGCGCCAGTCGGAAGGGACAGGGGGAAGGGAACACTGAAGCTTTCTTT
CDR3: CASRKGQGEGNTEAFF

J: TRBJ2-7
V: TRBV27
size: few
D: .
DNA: TGTGCCAGCAGTTTCTCCGGGGTAGGCGAGCAGTACTTC
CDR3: CASSFSGVGEQYF

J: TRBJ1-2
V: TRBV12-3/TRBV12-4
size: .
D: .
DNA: TGTGCCAGCAGTGCCTCCCTGTTTCCCCTATACTATGGCTACACCTTC
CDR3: CASSASLFPLYYGYTF

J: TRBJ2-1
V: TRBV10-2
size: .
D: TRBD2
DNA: TGCGCCACCCAACCTCCCGGGACTAGCTTTAACAATGAGCAGTTCTTC
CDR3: CATQPPGTSFNNEQFF

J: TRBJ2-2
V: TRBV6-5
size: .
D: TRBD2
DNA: TGTGCCAGCAGCCGCGGGGTAGCGGGAGGGGTAGAGGAGCTGTTTTTT
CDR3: CASSRGVAGGVEELFF

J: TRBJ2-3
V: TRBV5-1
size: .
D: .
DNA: TGCGCCAGCAGCTTGGCCGCAGGGATCAGCACAGATACGCAGTATTTT
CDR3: CASSLAAGISTDTQYF

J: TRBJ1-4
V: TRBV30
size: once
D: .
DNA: TGTGCCTGGAGAGCCACAGGAGCCCCGACTAATGAAAAACTGTTTTTT
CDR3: CAWRATGAPTNEKLFF

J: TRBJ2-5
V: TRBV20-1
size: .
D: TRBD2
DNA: TGCAGTGCCCCGACTAGCGGGAGACAGGAGACCCAGTACTTC
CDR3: CSAPTSGRQETQYF

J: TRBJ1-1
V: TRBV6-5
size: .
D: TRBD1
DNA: TGTGCCAGCAGTTTTGTCAGGGGGCGCACTGAAGCTTTCTTT
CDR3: CASSFVRGRTEAFF

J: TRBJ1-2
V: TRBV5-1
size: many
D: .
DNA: TGCGCCAGCAGCTTGGGGCAGGGCCCCTCCTATGGCTACACCTTC
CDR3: CASSLGQGPSYGYTF

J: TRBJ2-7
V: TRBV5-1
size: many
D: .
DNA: TGCGCCAGCAGCTTGGAGTTTATCAGGGAAGCCTACGAGCAGTACTTC
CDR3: CASSLEFIREAYEQYF

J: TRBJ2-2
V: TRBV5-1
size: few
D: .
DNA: TGCGCCAGCAGCTTGATCACAGGAGCCACCGGGGAGCTGTTTTTT
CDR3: CASSLITGATGELFF

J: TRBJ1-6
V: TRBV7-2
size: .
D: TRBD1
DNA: TGTGCCAGCAGCGCCGGGACAGGGGGATCCCTCCACTTT
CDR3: CASSAGTGGSLHF

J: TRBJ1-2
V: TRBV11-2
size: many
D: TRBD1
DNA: TGTGCCAGCAGCCCCGGGACAGGAAGATATGGCTACACCTTC
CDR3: CASSPGTGRYGYTF

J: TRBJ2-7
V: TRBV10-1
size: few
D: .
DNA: TGCGCCATCGTGTGGGCGGCGGGGCTTCTGGACAATGAGCAGTACTTC
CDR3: CAIVWAAGLLDNEQYF

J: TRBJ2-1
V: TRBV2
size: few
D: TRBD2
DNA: TGTGCCACCTCTAGCGGGGCCCTCTACAATGAGCAGTTCTTC
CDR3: CATSSGALYNEQFF

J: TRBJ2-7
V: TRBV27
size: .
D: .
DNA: TGTGCCAGCAGTTCGGGTTGCGGTGTCGAGCAGTACTTC
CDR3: CASSSGCGVEQYF

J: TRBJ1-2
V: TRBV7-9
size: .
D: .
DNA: TGTGCCAGCAGCTTGACATATGGCTACACCTTC
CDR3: CASSLTYGYTF

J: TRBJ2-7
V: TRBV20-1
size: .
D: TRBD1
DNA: TGCAGTGCTAGAGATCAGGGACAGGGAGACGAGCAGTACTTC
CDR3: CSARDQGQGDEQYF

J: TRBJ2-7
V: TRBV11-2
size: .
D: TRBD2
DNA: TGTGCCAGCAGCTCAGCTGCGGGAGGTGCCTACGAGCAGTACTTC
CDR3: CASSSAAGGAYEQYF

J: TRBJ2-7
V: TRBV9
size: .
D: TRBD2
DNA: TGTGCCAGCAGCGCAAGACTAGCGGGGGGTATCTACGAGCAGTACTTC
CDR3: CASSARLAGGIYEQYF

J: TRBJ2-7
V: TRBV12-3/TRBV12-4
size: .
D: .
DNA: TGTGCCAGCAGTTTAGAAGTCCTTTCCTACAATGAGCAGTACTTC
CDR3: CASSLEVLSYNEQYF

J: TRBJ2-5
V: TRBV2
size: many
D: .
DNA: TGTGCCAGCAGCGGATCGGCGGAGACCCAGTACTTC
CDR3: CASSGSAETQYF

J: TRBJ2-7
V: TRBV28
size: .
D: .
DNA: TGTGCCAGCTTGAGCGGGACACCCAATGAGCAGTACTTC
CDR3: CASLSGTPNEQYF

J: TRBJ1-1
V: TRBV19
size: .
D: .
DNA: TGTGCCAGTAGTGGACAGATGGGCACTGAAGCTTTCTTT
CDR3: CASSGQMGTEAFF

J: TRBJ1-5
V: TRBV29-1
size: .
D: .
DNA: TGCAGCGTTGTAGTCGGGGGAAGCAATCAGCCCCAGCATTTT
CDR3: CSVVVGGSNQPQHF

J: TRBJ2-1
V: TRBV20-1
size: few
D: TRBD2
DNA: TGCAGTGCTAGAGCACTAGCGACCAGGATCACCTACAATGAGCAGTTCTTC
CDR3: CSARALATRITYNEQFF

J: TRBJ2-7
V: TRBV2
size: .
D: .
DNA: TGTGCCAGCAGTGTAAGGGGGGACGCCTACGAGCAGTACTTC
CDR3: CASSVRGDAYEQYF

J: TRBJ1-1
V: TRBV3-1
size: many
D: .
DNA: TGCGCCAGCAGCCAAGGGGGGGGCGGCACTGAAGCTTTCTTT
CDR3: CASSQGGGGTEAFF

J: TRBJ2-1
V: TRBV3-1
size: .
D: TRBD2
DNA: TGTGCCAGCAGCCCCGAACTCTCACTAGCGGTGAGCCGTTGGTACAATGAGCAGTTCTTC
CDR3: CASSPELSLAVSRWYNEQFF

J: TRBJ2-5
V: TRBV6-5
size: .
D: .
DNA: TGTGCCAGCAGTTACTCGGCTGTCCCCCTCTCCTACATTGAGCAGTACTTC
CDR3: CASSYSAVPLSYIEQYF